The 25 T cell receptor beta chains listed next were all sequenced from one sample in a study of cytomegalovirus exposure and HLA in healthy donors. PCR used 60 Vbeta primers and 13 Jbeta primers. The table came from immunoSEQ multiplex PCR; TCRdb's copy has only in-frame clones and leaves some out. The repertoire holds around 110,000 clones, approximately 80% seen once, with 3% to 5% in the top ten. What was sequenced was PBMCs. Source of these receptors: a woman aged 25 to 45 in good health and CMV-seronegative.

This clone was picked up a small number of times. CDR3 in amino acids: CASRARQGQETQYF. For the CDR3, the DNA is TGTGCCAGCAGAGCGAGACAGGGGCAAGAGACCCAGTACTTC. The chain joins TRBV2 to TRBJ2-5, with TRBD1 matching over 8 bases. The germline CDR1 and CDR2 sequences are SNHLY and FYNNEI. V shed 6 bases, J shed 2 bases, and the junction held 5 bases outside the gene matches. This CDR3 contains 14 residues. Full variable domain (outside the CDR3, taken from reference TRBV2 and TRBJ2-5): EPEVTQTPSHQVTQMGQEVILRCVPISNHLYFYWYRQILGQKVEFLVSFYNNEISEKSEIFDDQFSVERPDGSNFTLKIRSTKLEDSAMYFCASRARQGQETQYFGPGTRLLVL.

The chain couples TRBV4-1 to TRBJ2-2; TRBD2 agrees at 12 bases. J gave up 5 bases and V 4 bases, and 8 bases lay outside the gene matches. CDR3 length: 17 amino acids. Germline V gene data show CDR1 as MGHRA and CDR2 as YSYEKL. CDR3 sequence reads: CASSPPGLAGGTGELFF. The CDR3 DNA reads TGCGCCAGCAGCCCTCCGGGACTAGCGGGCGGTACCGGGGAGCTGTTTTTT.

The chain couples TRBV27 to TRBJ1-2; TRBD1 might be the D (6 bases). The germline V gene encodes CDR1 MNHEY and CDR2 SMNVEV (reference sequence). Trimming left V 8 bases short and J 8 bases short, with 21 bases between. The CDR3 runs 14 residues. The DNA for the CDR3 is TGTGCCAGCTCTAACTCTGGGGGGGCTACGGGCTACACCTTC. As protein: CASSNSGGATGYTF.

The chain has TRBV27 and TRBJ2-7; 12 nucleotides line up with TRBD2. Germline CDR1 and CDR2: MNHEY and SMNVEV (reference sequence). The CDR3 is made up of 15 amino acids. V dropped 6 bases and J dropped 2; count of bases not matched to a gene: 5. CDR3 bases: TGTGCCAGCAGGATGAGGACTAGCGGGGCCTACGAGCAGTACTTC. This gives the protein CASRMRTSGAYEQYF.

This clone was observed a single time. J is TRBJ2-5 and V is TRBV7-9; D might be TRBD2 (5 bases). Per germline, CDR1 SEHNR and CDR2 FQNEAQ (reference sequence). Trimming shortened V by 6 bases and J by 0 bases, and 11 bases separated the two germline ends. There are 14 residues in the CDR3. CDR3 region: CASSRRADQETQYF. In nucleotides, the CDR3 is TGTGCCAGCAGTCGGCGGGCCGACCAAGAGACCCAGTACTTC.

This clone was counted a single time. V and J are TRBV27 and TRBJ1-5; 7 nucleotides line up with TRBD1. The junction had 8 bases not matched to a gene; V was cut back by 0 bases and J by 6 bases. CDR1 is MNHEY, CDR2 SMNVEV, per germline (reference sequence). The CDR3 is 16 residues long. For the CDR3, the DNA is TGTGCCAGCAGTTTATCGAGTGGAGGGGGCGGTCAGCCCCAGCATTTT. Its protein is CASSLSSGGGGQPQHF.

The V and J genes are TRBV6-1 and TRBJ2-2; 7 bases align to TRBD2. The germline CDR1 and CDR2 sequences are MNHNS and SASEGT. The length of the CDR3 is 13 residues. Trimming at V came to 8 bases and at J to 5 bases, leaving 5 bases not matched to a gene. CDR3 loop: CASSKAGTGELFF. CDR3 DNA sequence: TGTGCCAGCTCCAAAGCGGGGACCGGGGAGCTGTTTTTT.

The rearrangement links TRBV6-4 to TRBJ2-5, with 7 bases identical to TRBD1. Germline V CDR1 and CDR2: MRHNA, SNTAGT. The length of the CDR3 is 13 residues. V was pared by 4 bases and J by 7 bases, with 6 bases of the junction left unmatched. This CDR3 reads CASSADRSGTQYF. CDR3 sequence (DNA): TGTGCCAGCAGTGCGGACAGGTCCGGGACCCAGTACTTC.

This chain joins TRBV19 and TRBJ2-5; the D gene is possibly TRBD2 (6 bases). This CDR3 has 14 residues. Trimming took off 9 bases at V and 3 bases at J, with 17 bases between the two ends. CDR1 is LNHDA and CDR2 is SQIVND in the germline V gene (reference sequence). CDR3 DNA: TGTGCCAGCCGCCGGGGGACTGGAGAAGAGACCCAGTACTTC. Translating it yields CASRRGTGEETQYF.

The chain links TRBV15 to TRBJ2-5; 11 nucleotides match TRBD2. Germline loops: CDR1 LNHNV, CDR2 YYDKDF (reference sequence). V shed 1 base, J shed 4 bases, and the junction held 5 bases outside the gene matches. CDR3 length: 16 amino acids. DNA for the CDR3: TGTGCCACCAGCAGAGTTGGTCTAGCGGGAGGAGAGACCCAGTACTTC. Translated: CATSRVGLAGGETQYF.

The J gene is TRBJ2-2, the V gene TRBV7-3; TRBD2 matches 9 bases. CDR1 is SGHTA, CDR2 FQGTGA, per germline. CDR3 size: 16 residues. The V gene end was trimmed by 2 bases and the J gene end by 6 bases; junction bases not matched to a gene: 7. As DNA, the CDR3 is TGTGCCAGCAGCTTAGATAGCGGGAGCGGGTCCGGGGAGCTGTTTTTT. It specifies CASSLDSGSGSGELFF. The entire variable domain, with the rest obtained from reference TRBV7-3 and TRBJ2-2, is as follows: GAGVSQTPSNKVTEKGKYVELRCDPISGHTALYWYRQSLGQGPEFLIYFQGTGAADDSGLPNDRFFAVRPEGSVSTLKIQRTERGDSAVYLCASSLDSGSGSGELFFGEGSRLTVL.

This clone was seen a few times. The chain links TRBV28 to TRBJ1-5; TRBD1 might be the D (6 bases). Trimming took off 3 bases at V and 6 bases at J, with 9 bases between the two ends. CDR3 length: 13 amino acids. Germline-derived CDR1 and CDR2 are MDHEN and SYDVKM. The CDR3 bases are TGTGCCAGCAGTTTTGACAGGTCTCAGCCCCAGCATTTT. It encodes CASSFDRSQPQHF.

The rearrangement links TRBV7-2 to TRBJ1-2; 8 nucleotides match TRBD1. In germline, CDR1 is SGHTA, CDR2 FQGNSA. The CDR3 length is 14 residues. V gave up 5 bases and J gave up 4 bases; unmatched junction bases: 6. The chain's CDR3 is CASSIQGAAYGYTF. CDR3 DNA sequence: TGTGCCAGCAGCATCCAGGGGGCGGCCTATGGCTACACCTTC.

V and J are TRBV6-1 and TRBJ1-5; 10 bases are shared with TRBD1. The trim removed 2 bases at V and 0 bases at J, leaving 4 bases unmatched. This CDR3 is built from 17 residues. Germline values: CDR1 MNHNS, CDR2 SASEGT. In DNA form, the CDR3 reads TGTGCCAGCAGTGAATGGACAGGGGGGGTTAGCAATCAGCCCCAGCATTTT. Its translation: CASSEWTGGVSNQPQHF.

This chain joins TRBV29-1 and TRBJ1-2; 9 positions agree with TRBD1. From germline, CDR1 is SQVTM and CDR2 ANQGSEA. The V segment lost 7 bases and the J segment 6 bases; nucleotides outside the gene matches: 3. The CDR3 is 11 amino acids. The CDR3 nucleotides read TGCAGCGGGGGACAGGGAGATGGCTACACCTTC. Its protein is CSGGQGDGYTF.

The CDR3 is CASSLSRGLYNEQFF. The CDR3 DNA is TGTGCCAGCAGCTTATCGCGCGGCCTCTACAATGAGCAGTTCTTC. The V call is TRBV7-2, the J call TRBJ2-1, with D hard to call. CDR3 size: 15 residues. Germline CDR1 and CDR2: SGHTA and FQGNSA. V was pared by 2 bases and J by 3 bases, with 11 bases between. Based on the CDR3 plus reference TRBV7-2 and TRBJ2-1, the full variable domain is GAGVSQSPSNKVTEKGKDVELRCDPISGHTALYWYRQSLGQGLEFLIYFQGNSAPDKSGLPSDRFSAERTGGSVSTLTIQRTQQEDSAVYLCASSLSRGLYNEQFFGPGTRLTVL.

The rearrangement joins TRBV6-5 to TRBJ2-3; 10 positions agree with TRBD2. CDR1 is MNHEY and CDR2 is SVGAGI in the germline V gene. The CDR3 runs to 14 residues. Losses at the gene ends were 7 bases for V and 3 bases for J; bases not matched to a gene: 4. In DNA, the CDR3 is TGTGCCAGCACCAAGCGGGAGGGAACAGATACGCAGTATTTT. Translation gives CASTKREGTDTQYF.

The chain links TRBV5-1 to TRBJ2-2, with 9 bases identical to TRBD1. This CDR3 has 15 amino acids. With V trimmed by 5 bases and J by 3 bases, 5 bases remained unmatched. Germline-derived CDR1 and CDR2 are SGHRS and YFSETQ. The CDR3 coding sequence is TGCGCCAGCAGATGGGACAGGGTGGACACCGGGGAGCTGTTTTTT. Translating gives CASRWDRVDTGELFF.

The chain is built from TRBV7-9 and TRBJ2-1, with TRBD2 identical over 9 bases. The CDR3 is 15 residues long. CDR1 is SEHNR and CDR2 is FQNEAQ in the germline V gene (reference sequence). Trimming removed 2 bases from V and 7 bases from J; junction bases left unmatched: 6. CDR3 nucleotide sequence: TGTGCCAGCAGCTTACTTAGCGGGAGTAATAATGAGCAGTTCTTC. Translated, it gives CASSLLSGSNNEQFF.

The CDR3 coding sequence is TGTGCCAGCAGACGGGGGGGCCGTTATGAGCAGTTCTTC. The encoded protein is CASRRGGRYEQFF. The rearrangement links TRBV7-8 to TRBJ2-1, with TRBD2 identical over 8 bases. This CDR3 is built from 13 residues. Germline CDR1 SGHVS, CDR2 FQNEAQ. With 6 bases clipped from V and 8 bases from J, the junction kept 6 bases outside the gene matches.

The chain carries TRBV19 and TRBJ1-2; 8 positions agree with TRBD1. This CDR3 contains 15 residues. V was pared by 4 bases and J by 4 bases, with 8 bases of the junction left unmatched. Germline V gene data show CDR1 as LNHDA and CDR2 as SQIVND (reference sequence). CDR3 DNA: TGTGCCAGTAGTACTACAGGGGGACCGCTCTATGGCTACACCTTC. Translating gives CASSTTGGPLYGYTF.

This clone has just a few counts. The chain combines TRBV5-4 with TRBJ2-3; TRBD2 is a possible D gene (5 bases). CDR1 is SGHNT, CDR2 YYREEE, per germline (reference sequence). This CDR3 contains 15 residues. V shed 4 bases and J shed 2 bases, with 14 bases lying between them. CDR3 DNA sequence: TGTGCCAGCAGCCTTCGAGGGCAGTCCACAGATACGCAGTATTTT. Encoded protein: CASSLRGQSTDTQYF.

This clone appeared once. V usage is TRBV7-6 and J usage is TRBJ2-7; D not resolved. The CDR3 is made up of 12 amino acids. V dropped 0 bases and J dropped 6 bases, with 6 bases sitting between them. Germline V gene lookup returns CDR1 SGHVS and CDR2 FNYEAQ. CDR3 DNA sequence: TGTGCCAGCAGCTTAGCTTCCGGCGAGCAGTACTTC. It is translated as CASSLASGEQYF. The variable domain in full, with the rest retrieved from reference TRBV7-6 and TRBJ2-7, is GAGVSQSPRYKVTKRGQDVALRCDPISGHVSLYWYRQALGQGPEFLTYFNYEAQQDKSGLPNDRFSAERPEGSISTLTIQRTEQRDSAMYRCASSLASGEQYFGPGTRLTVT.

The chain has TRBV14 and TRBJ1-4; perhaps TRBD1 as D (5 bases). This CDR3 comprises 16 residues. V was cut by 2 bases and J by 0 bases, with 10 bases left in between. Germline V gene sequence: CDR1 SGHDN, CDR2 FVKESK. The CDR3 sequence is CASSQLGAATNEKLFF. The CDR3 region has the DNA TGTGCCAGCAGCCAATTAGGGGCAGCAACTAATGAAAAACTGTTTTTT.

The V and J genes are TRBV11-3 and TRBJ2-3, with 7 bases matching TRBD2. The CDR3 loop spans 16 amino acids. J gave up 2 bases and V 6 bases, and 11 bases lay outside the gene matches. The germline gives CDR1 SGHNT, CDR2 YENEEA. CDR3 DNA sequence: TGTGCCAGCAGTCGATCTAGCGGACCAAACACAGATACGCAGTATTTT. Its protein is CASSRSSGPNTDTQYF.